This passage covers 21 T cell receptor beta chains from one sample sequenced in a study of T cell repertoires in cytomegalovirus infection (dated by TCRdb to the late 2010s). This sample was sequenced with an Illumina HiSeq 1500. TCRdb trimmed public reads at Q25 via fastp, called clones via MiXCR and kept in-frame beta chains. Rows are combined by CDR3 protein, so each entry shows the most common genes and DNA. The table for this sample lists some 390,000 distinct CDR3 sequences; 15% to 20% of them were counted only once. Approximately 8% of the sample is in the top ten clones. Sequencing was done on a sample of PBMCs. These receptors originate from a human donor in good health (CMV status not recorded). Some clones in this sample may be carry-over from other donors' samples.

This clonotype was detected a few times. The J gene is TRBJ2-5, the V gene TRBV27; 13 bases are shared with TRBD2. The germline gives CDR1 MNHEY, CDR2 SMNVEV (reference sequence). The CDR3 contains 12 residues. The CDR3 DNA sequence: TGTACTAGCGGGAGGGTTGTTTCGACCCAGTACTTC. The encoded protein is CTSGRVVSTQYF.

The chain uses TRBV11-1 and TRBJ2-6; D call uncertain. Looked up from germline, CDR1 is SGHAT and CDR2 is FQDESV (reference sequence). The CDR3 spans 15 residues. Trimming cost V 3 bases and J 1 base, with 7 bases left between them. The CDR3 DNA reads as TGTGCCAGCAGCTTTGGGGAATCTGGGGCCAACGTCCTGACTTTC. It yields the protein CASSFGESGANVLTF. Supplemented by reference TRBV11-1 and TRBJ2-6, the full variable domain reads EAEVAQSPRYKITEKSQAVAFWCDPISGHATLYWYRQILGQGPELLVQFQDESVVDDSQLPKDRFSAERLKGVDSTLKIQPAELGDSAMYLCASSFGESGANVLTFGAGSRLTVL.

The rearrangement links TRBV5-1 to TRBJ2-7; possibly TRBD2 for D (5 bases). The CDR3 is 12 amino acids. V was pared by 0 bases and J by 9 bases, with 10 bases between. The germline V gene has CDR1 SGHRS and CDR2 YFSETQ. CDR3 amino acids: CASSLEGLMQYF. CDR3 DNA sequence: TGCGCCAGCAGCTTGGAAGGACTCATGCAGTACTTC.

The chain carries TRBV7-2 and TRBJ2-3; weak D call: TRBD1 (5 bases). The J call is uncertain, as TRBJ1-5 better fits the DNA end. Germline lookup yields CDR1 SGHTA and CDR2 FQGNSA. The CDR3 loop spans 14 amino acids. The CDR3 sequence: CASSRGGGRDTQHF. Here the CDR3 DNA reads TGTGCCAGCAGTCGCGGCGGGGGAAGAGATACGCAGCATTTT.

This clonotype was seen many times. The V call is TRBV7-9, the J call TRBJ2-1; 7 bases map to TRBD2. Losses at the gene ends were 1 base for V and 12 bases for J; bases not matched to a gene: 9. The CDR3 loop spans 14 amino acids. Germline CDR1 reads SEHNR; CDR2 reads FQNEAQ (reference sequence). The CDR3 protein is CASSLESSGTRQFF. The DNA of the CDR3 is TGTGCCAGCAGCTTAGAATCGAGCGGGACGCGGCAGTTCTTC. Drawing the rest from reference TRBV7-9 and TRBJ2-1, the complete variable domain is DTGVSQNPRHKITKRGQNVTFRCDPISEHNRLYWYRQTLGQGPEFLTYFQNEAQLEKSRLLSDRFSAERPKGSFSTLEIQRTEQGDSAMYLCASSLESSGTRQFFGPGTRLTVL.

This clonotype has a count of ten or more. CDR3: CASSPRSAGLIGTQYF. CDR3 sequence (DNA): TGTGCCAGCAGCCCAAGATCCGCTGGATTAATTGGGACCCAGTACTTC. The chain joins TRBV7-2 to TRBJ2-5, with unresolved D. This CDR3 is built from 16 residues. The germline V gene has CDR1 SGHTA and CDR2 FQGNSA. V gave up 5 bases and J gave up 7 bases, with 23 bases separating them.

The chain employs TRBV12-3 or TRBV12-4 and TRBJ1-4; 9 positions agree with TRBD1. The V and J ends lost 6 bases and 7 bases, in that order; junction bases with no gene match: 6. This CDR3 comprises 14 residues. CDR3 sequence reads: CASRHGQGSEKLFF. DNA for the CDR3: TGTGCCAGCAGACACGGACAGGGGAGTGAAAAACTGTTTTTT.

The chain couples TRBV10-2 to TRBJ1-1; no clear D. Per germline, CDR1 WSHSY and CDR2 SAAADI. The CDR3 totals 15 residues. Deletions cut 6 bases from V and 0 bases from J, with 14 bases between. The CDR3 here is CASREGKGMNTEAFF. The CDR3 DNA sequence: TGCGCCAGCAGGGAAGGGAAGGGCATGAACACTGAAGCTTTCTTT.

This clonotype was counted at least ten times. The CDR3, as DNA: TGTGCCAGCAGCTCAGGGGTAGCAGGAGAGACCCAGTACTTC. Translating it yields CASSSGVAGETQYF. The V call is TRBV5-6, the J call TRBJ2-5; tentatively, D is TRBD1 (6 bases). There are 14 residues in the CDR3. Between the trimmed V and J ends, which lost 3 bases and 4 bases, there was a span of 13 bases. CDR1 is SGHDT and CDR2 is YYEEEE in the germline V gene.

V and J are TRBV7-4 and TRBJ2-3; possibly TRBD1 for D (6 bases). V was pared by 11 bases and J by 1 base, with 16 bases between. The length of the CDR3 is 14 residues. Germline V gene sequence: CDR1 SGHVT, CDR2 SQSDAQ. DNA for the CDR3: TGTGCCGCCGGACAGAGCCCTGGCACAGATACGCAGTATTTT. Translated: CAAGQSPGTDTQYF.

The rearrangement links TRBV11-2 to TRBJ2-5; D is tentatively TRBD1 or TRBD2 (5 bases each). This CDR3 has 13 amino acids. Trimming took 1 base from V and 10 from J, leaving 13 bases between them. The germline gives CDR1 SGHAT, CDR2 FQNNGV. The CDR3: CASSLAGPRDQYF. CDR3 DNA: TGTGCCAGCAGCTTAGCGGGGCCGAGGGACCAGTACTTC.

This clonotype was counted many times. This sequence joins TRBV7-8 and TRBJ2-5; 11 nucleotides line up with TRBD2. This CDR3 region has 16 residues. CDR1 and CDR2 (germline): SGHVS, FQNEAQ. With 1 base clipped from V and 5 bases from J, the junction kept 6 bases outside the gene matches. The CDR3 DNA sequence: TGTGCCAGCAGCTTAGATATAGCGGGGGGGCCGGAGACCCAGTACTTC. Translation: CASSLDIAGGPETQYF.

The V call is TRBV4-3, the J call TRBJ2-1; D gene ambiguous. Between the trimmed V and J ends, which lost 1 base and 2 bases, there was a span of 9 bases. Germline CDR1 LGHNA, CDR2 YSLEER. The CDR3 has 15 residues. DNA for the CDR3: TGCGCCAGCAGCCAAGGGCTAGTTCCCTACAATGAGCAGTTCTTC. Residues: CASSQGLVPYNEQFF.

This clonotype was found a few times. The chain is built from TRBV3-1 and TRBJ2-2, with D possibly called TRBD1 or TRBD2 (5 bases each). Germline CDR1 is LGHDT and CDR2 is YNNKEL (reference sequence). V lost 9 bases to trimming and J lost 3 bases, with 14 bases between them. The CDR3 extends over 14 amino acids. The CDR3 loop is CASLGARDTGELFF. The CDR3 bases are TGTGCCAGTCTCGGGGCCAGGGACACCGGGGAGCTGTTTTTT. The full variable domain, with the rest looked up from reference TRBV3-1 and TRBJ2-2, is DTAVSQTPKYLVTQMGNDKSIKCEQNLGHDTMYWYKQDSKKFLKIMFSYNNKELIINETVPNRFSPKSPDKAHLNLHINSLELGDSAVYFCASLGARDTGELFFGEGSRLTVL.

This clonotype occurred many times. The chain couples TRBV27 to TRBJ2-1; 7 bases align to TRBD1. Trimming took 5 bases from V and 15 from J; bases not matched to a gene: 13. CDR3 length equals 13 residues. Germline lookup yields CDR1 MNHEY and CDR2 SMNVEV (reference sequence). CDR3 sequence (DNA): TGTGCCAGCAGTCCCTTACAGGGGACCCCGTCGTTCTTC. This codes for CASSPLQGTPSFF.

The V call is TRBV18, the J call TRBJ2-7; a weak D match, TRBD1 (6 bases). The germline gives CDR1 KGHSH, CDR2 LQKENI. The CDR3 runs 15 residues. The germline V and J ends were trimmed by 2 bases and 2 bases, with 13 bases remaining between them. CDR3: CASSPGAGEAYEQYF. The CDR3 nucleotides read TGTGCCAGCTCACCAGGGGCAGGGGAAGCCTACGAGCAGTACTTC.

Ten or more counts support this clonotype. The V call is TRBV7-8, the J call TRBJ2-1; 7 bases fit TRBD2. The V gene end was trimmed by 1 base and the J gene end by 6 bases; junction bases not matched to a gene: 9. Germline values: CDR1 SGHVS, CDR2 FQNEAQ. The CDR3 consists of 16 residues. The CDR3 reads CASSLEAGDPSNEQFF. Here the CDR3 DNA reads TGTGCCAGCAGCTTAGAGGCGGGGGACCCTTCCAATGAGCAGTTCTTC.

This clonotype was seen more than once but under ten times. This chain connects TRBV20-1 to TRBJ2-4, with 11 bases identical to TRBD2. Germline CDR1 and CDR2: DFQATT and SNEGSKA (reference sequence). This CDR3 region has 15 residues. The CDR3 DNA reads TGCAGCTTACTAGCGGGGGCGATGGGCAAAAACATTCAGTACTTC. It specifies CSLLAGAMGKNIQYF.

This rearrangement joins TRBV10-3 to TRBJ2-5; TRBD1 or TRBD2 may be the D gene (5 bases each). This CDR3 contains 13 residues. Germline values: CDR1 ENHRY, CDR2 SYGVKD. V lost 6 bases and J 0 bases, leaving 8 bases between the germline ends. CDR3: CAIRGRNQETQYF. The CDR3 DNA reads TGTGCCATCAGGGGACGGAACCAAGAGACCCAGTACTTC.

CDR3 residues: CAITAVSTDTQYF. The CDR3 DNA follows: TGTGCCATCACCGCAGTGAGCACAGATACGCAGTATTTT. V usage is TRBV10-3 and J usage is TRBJ2-3; D is uncertain. V lost 7 bases to trimming and J lost 0 bases, with 8 bases between them. Per the germline V gene, CDR1 is ENHRY and CDR2 is SYGVKD. The CDR3 has 13 residues.

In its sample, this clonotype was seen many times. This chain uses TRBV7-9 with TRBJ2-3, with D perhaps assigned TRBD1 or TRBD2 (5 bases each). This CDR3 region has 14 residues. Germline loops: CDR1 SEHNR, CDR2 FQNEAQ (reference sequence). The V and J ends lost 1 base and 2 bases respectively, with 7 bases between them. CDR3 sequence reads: CASSLGDPTDTQYF. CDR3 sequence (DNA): TGTGCCAGCAGCTTAGGGGACCCCACAGATACGCAGTATTTT.